The 16 T cell receptor beta chains below were found in one sample sequenced in a study of blood T cell repertoires in COVID-19. Data came from immunoSEQ multiplex PCR; TCRdb stores just in-frame clones and leaves some out. The profile covers a few hundred thousand clones, with more than 80% appearing a single time and around a tenth taken by the ten largest. Sequenced: PBMCs or T cells enriched from blood (not recorded which). The receptors here all came from a man between 35 and 55 years old who had recovered from COVID-19.

The chain carries TRBV25-1 and TRBJ2-7; D possibly corresponds to TRBD2 (6 bases). With 5 bases removed from V and 6 bases from J, the gap between germline ends came to 14 bases. This CDR3 region has 13 residues. Per the germline V gene, CDR1 is MGHDK and CDR2 is SYGVNS. The CDR3 region has the DNA TGTGCCAGCAGTCGATGGGGGGATAGCGAGCAGTACTTC. This translates into CASSRWGDSEQYF.

This sequence joins TRBV2 and TRBJ2-1, with 10 bases fitting TRBD2. Trimming cost V 6 bases and J 4 bases; bases outside gene matches: 6. Germline V gene lookup returns CDR1 SNHLY and CDR2 FYNNEI. CDR3 size: 15 residues. CDR3 in amino acids: CASRVLAGRYNEQFF. The CDR3 bases are TGTGCCAGCAGGGTACTAGCGGGGCGATACAATGAGCAGTTCTTC.

This chain joins TRBV5-4 and TRBJ1-3, with TRBD1 matching over 7 bases. With 4 bases clipped from V and 0 bases from J, the junction kept 7 bases outside the gene matches. CDR1 and CDR2 (germline): SGHNT, YYREEE (reference sequence). The CDR3 is 16 residues long. The chain's CDR3 is CASSQTGYGSGNTIYF. For the CDR3, the DNA is TGTGCCAGCAGCCAGACAGGGTATGGCTCTGGAAACACCATATATTTT.

In this sample, this clone turned up once. The chain is built from TRBV7-6 and TRBJ2-7; D is uncertain. This CDR3 contains 14 residues. CDR1 is SGHVS and CDR2 is FNYEAQ in the germline V gene. V shed 1 base and J shed 5 bases, with 12 bases lying between them. The CDR3 bases are TGTGCCAGCAGCTTAGGATTTGCAACTAACGAGCAGTACTTC. This translates into CASSLGFATNEQYF.

This rearrangement joins TRBV7-6 to TRBJ2-3; 7 positions agree with TRBD1. This CDR3 is 15 amino acids long. CDR1 and CDR2 from the germline V gene are SGHVS and FNYEAQ. The J segment lost 3 bases and the V segment lost 8 bases, leaving 11 bases of the junction unmatched. In DNA form, the CDR3 reads TGTGCCAGCCAGGGTGGGGCAGGGGGAACAGATACGCAGTATTTT. Amino acid sequence: CASQGGAGGTDTQYF.

This clone was recorded many times. The chain has TRBV4-1 and TRBJ2-5; TRBD1 is a possible D gene (5 bases). The V end was cut by 4 bases, the J end by 2 bases, with 11 bases between. The CDR3 totals 14 residues. CDR1 is MGHRA and CDR2 is YSYEKL in the germline V gene. The CDR3 reads CASSRRQTQETQYF. The CDR3 bases are TGCGCCAGCAGCCGGAGACAGACGCAAGAGACCCAGTACTTC.

In its sample, this clone was seen once. The rearrangement joins TRBV18 to TRBJ2-1, with 13 bases that match TRBD2. CDR1 and CDR2 (germline): KGHSH, LQKENI. The CDR3 contains 15 residues. J lost 7 bases, V lost 3 bases, and 3 bases had no gene match. CDR3 region: CASSPGLAGINEQFF. DNA of the CDR3: TGTGCCAGCTCACCGGGACTAGCGGGAATAAATGAGCAGTTCTTC.

V is TRBV18 and J is TRBJ1-1; 9 nucleotides line up with TRBD1. V was clipped by 2 bases and J by 0 bases; unmatched bases: 4. The CDR3 covers 16 residues. Germline V lookup: CDR1 KGHSH, CDR2 LQKENI. The CDR3 loop reads CASSPVGQGMNTEAFF. CDR3 nucleotides: TGTGCCAGCTCACCAGTAGGACAGGGGATGAACACTGAAGCTTTCTTT.

CDR3 sequence reads: CASSPRGLAGGEQFF. In DNA, the CDR3 is TGTGCCAGCAGCCCAAGAGGACTAGCGGGGGGTGAGCAGTTCTTC. The chain carries TRBV3-1 (or the pseudogene TRBV3-2) and TRBJ2-1, with 14 bases aligning to TRBD2. Trimming took 4 bases from V and 9 from J; bases not matched to a gene: 5. CDR3 length: 15 amino acids. CDR1 LGHDT and CDR2 YNNKEL come from the germline V gene (reference sequence).

The V gene is TRBV19, the J gene TRBJ1-1; D gene uncertain. The CDR3 loop spans 12 amino acids. Trimming shortened V by 7 bases and J by 1 base, and 7 bases separated the two germline ends. Germline CDR1 reads LNHDA; CDR2 reads SQIVND (reference sequence). The CDR3 coding sequence is TGTGCCAGTATGGGCAGGAACACTGAAGCTTTCTTT. It translates to CASMGRNTEAFF.

This clone came up once. The rearrangement joins TRBV7-3 to TRBJ2-7; the D gene is possibly TRBD1 (5 bases). Germline CDR1 and CDR2: SGHTA and FQGTGA. The CDR3 covers 15 residues. V was trimmed by 2 bases and J by 2 bases, leaving 13 bases between them. CDR3 protein: CASSLGQGTTYEQYF. The DNA of the CDR3 is TGTGCCAGCAGCTTAGGGCAGGGAACCACCTACGAGCAGTACTTC.

The chain is built from TRBV25-1 and TRBJ1-2; 7 bases line up with TRBD1. Germline V gene sequence: CDR1 MGHDK, CDR2 SYGVNS. The V and J ends lost 6 bases and 4 bases, in that order; junction bases with no gene match: 8. There are 14 residues in the CDR3. The CDR3 bases are TGTGCCAGCAGAGAGACAGGGAGGACCTATGGCTACACCTTC. Encoded protein: CASRETGRTYGYTF.

The V and J genes are TRBV5-5 and TRBJ2-1, with D unclear. Trimming took 1 base from V and 7 from J, leaving 6 bases between them. The germline V gene encodes CDR1 SGHKS and CDR2 YYEKEE (reference sequence). The CDR3 covers 12 residues. CDR3 DNA: TGTGCCAGCAGCTTGTTCGGGAATGAGCAGTTCTTC. Residues: CASSLFGNEQFF.

The chain links TRBV19 to TRBJ2-1, with 14 positions matching TRBD2. Trimming took 3 bases from V and 6 from J; bases not matched to a gene: 7. The length of the CDR3 is 17 residues. CDR1 is LNHDA, CDR2 SQIVND, per germline (reference sequence). CDR3 sequence (DNA): TGTGCCAGTAGTATGGCCAGACTAGCGGGAGGGAGCAATGAGCAGTTCTTC. Protein product: CASSMARLAGGSNEQFF.

The chain has TRBV30 and TRBJ1-2, with D unresolved. Germline V gene data show CDR1 as GTSNPN and CDR2 as SVGIG (reference sequence). This CDR3 contains 16 residues. Trimming took 5 bases from V and 5 from J, leaving 24 bases between them. The chain's CDR3 is CAWYNTKTAGGYGYTF. Here the CDR3 DNA reads TGTGCCTGGTATAATACCAAGACGGCCGGAGGTTATGGCTACACCTTC.

Worth noting for this clone: Other DNA sequences in the same sample also yield this CDR3. V and J are TRBV24-1 and TRBJ1-5; 7 bases match TRBD1. The junction had 0 bases not matched to a gene; V was cut back by 0 bases and J by 5 bases. The CDR3 extends over 14 amino acids. The germline CDR1 and CDR2 sequences are KGHDR and SFDVKD. CDR3 nucleotide sequence: TGTGCCACCAGTGATTTGACAGGGGATCAGCCCCAGCATTTT. This encodes CATSDLTGDQPQHF.